The sequence of this T cell receptor beta chain was determined in a study of blood T cell repertoires in COVID-19. Study details: In each case, the material was cDNA or gDNA derived from T cells, B-cell-depleted T cells, or PBMCs.

Sequenced by immunoSEQ multiplex PCR; TCRdb stores in-frame clones only, minus some. In the table there are over 75,000 clones, approximately 89% of which are singletons. Input material: peripheral blood. The source of this sequence is an elderly woman with active COVID-19.

CDR3 DNA: TGTGCCAGCCAAGTCTCGGGACTAGCGGACCAAGAGACCCAGTACTTC. Its protein is CASQVSGLADQETQYF. The chain carries TRBV4-2 and TRBJ2-5, with TRBD2 matching over 11 bases. The CDR3 loop spans 16 amino acids. Germline loops: CDR1 LGHNA, CDR2 YNFKEQ. V lost 8 bases, J lost 0 bases, and 8 bases stayed unmatched.